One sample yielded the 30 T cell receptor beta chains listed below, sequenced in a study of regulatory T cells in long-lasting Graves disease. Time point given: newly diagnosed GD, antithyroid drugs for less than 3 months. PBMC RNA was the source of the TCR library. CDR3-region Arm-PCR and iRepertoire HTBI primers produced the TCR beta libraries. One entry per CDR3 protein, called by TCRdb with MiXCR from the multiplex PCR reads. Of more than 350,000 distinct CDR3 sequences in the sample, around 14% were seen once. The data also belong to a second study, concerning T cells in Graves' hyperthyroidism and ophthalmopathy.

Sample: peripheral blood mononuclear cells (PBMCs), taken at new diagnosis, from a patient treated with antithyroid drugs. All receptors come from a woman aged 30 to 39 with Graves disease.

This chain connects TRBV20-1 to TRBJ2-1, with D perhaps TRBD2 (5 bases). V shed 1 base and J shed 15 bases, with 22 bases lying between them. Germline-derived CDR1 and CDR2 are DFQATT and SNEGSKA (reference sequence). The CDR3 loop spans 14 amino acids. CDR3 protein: CSARGGPGNLAAFF. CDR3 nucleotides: TGCAGTGCTAGAGGAGGGCCGGGTAATCTGGCCGCGTTCTTC.

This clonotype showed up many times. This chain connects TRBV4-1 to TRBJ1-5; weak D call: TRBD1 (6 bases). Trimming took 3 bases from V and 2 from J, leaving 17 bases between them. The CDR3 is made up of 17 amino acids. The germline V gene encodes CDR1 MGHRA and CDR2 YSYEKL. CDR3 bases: TGCGCCAGCAGCCATCAACCGGGACAAGTTGGCAATCAGCCCCAGCATTTT. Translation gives CASSHQPGQVGNQPQHF.

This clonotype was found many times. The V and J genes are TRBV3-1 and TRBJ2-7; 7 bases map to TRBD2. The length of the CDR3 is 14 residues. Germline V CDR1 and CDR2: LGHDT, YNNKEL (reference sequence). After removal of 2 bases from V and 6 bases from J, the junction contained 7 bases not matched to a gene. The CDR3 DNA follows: TGTGCCAGCAGCCAACGGGACGGGAGGAGCGAGCAGTACTTC. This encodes CASSQRDGRSEQYF.

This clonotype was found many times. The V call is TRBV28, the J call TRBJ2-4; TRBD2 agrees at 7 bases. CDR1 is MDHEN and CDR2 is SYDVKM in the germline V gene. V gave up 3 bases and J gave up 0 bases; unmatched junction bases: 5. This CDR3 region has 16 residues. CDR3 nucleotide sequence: TGTGCCAGCAGTTTGGGGGGGTTCGTAGCCAAAAACATTCAGTACTTC. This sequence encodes CASSLGGFVAKNIQYF.

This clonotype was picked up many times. The CDR3 loop is CASSDPSPLHF. The CDR3 DNA is TGTGCCAGCAGCGACCCTTCACCCCTCCACTTT. The J gene is TRBJ1-6, the V gene TRBV6-1, with no clear D. The CDR3 loop spans 11 amino acids. Germline lookup yields CDR1 MNHNS and CDR2 SASEGT. V was cut by 6 bases and J by 9 bases, with 6 bases left in between.

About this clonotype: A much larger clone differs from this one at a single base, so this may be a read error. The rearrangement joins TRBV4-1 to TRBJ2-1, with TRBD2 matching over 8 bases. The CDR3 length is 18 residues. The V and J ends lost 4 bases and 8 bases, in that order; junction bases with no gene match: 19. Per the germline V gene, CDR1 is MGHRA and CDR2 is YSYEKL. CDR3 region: CASSLASGTRGRLDEQFF. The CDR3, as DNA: TGCGCCAGCAGCCTAGCCTCCGGGACTAGGGGGAGGCTCGATGAGCAGTTCTTC.

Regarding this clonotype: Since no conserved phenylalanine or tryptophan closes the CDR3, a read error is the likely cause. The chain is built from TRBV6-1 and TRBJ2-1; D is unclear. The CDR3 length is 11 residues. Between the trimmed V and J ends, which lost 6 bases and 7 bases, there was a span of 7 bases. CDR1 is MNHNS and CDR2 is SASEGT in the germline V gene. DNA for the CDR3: TGTGCCAGCAGCCCAAGAAATGAGCAGTTCCTC. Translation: CASSPRNEQFL.

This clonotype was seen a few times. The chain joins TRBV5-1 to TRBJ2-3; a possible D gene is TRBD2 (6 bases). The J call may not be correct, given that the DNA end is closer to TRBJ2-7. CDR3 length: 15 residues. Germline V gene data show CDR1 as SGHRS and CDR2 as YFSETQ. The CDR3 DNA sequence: TGCGCCAGCAGCAAGACGGGAGAGGGGCCCTACGAGCAGTACTTC. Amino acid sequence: CASSKTGEGPYEQYF.

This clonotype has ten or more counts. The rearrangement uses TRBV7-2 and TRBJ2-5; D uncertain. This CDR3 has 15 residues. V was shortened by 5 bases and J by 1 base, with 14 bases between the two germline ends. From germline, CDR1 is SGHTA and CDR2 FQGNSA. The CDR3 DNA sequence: TGTGCCAGCAGCCTCCGGTGGGCCCGCCAAGAGACCCAGTACTTC. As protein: CASSLRWARQETQYF.

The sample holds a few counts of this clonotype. CDR3 amino acids: CASSSQLAQIQETQYF. CDR3 coding DNA: TGCGCCAGCAGCTCCCAACTAGCCCAGATTCAAGAGACCCAGTACTTC. This chain uses TRBV5-1 with TRBJ2-5; perhaps TRBD2 as D (6 bases). V lost 3 bases and J 2 bases, leaving 17 bases between the germline ends. Germline-derived CDR1 and CDR2 are SGHRS and YFSETQ. This CDR3 has 16 amino acids.

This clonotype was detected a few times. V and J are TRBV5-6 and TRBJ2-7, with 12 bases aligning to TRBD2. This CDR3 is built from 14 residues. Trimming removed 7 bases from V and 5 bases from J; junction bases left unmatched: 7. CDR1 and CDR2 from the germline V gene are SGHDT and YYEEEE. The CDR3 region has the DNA TGTGCCAGCCGCCTAGCGGGAGGGCTAAACGAGCAGTACTTC. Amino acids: CASRLAGGLNEQYF.

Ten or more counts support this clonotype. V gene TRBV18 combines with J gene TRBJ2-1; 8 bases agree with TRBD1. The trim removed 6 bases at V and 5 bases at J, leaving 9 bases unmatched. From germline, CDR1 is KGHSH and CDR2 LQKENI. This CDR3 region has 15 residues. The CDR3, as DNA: TGTGCCAGCTCCCCGCAGGGGGCGCGACACAATGAGCAGTTCTTC. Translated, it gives CASSPQGARHNEQFF.

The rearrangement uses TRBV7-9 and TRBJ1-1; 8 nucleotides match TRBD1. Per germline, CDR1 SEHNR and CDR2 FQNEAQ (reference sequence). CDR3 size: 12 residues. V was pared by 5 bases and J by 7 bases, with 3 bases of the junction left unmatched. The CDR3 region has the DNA TGTGCCAGCAGCACCGGGACAGGTGAAGCTTTCTTT. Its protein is CASSTGTGEAFF.

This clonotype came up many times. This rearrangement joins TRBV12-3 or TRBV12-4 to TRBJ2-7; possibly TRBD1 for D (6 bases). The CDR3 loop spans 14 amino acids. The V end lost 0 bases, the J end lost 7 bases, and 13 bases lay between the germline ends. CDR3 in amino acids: CASSLADSPREQYF. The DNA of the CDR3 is TGTGCCAGCAGTTTAGCGGACAGCCCCAGGGAGCAGTACTTC.

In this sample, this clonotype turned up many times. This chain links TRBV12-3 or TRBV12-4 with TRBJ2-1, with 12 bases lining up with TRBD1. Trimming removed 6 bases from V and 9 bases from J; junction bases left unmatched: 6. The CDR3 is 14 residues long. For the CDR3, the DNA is TGTGCCAGCAGATCGGGACAGGGGGCGCGTGAGCAGTTCTTC. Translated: CASRSGQGAREQFF.

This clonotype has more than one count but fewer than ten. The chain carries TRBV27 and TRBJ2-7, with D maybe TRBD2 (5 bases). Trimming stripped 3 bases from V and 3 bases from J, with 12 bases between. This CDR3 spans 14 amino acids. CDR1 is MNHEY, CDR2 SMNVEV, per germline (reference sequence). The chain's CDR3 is CASSFTGSGYEQYF. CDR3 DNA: TGTGCCAGCAGTTTCACGGGATCCGGCTACGAGCAGTACTTC.

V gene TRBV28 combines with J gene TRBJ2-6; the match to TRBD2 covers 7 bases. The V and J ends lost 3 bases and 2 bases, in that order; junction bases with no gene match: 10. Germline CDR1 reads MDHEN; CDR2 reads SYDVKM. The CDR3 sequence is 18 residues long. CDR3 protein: CASSLFREEAAGANVLTF. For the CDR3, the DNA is TGTGCCAGCAGTTTGTTTCGGGAGGAGGCAGCTGGGGCCAACGTCCTGACTTTC.

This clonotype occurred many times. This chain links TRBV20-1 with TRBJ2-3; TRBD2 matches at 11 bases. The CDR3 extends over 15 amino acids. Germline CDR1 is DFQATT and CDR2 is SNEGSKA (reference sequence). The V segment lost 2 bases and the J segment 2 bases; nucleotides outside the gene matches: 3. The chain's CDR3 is CSARRTSGFTDTQYF. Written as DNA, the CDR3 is TGCAGTGCTAGAAGGACTAGCGGGTTCACAGATACGCAGTATTTT.

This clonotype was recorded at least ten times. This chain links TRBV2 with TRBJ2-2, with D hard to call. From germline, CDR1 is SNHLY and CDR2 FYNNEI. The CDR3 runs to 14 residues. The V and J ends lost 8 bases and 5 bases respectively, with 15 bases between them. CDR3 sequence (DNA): TGTGCCAGCTCAAGGGTGGGTCGAACCGGGGAGCTGTTTTTT. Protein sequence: CASSRVGRTGELFF.

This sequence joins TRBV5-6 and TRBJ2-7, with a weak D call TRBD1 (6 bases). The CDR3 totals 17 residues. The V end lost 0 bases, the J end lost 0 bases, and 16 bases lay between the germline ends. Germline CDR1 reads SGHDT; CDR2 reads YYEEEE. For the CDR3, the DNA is TGTGCCAGCAGCTTGGCCTGGGGGACAACAAGCTCCTACGAGCAGTACTTC. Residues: CASSLAWGTTSSYEQYF. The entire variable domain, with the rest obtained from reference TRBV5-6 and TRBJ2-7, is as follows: DAGVTQSPTHLIKTRGQQVTLRCSPKSGHDTVSWYQQALGQGPQFIFQYYEEEERQRGNFPDRFSGHQFPNYSSELNVNALLLGDSALYLCASSLAWGTTSSYEQYFGPGTRLTVT.

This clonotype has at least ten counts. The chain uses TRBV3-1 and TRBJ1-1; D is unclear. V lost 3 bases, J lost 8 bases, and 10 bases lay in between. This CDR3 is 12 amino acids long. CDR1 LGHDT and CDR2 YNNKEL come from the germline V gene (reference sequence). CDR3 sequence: CASSHAGSEAFF. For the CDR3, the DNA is TGTGCCAGCAGCCACGCGGGGAGCGAAGCTTTCTTT.

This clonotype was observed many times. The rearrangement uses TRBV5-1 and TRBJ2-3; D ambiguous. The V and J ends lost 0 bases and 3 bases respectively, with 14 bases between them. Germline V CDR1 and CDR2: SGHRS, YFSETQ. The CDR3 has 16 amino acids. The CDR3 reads CASSLGPQARTDTQYF. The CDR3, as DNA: TGCGCCAGCAGCTTGGGACCCCAGGCGAGGACAGATACGCAGTATTTT.

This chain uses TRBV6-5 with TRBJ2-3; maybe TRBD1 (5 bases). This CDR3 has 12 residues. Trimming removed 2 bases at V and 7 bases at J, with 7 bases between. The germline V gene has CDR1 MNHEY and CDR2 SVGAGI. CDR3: CASSYGANTQYF. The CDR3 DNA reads TGTGCCAGCAGTTACGGGGCCAATACGCAGTATTTT.

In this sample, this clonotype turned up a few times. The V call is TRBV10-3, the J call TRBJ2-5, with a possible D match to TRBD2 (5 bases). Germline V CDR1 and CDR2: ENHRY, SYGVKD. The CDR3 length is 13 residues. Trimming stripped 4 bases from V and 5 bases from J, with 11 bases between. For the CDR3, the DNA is TGTGCCATCAGTGGGTCGGAGGTGGAGACCCAGTACTTC. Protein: CAISGSEVETQYF.

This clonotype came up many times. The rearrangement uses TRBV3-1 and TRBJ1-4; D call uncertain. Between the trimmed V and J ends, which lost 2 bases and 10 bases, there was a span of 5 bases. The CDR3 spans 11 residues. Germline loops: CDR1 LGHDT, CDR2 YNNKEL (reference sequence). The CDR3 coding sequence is TGTGCCAGCAGCCAATTCGGAAAACTGTTTTTT. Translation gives CASSQFGKLFF. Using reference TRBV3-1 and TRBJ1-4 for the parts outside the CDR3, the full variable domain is DTAVSQTPKYLVTQMGNDKSIKCEQNLGHDTMYWYKQDSKKFLKIMFSYNNKELIINETVPNRFSPKSPDKAHLNLHINSLELGDSAVYFCASSQFGKLFFGSGTQLSVL.

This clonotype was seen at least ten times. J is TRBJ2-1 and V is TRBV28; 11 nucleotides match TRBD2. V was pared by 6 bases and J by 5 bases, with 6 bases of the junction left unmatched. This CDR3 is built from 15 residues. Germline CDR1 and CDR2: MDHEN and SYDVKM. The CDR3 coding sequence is TGTGCCAGCAGCTTAGGGACTAGCGGACACAATGAGCAGTTCTTC. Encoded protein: CASSLGTSGHNEQFF. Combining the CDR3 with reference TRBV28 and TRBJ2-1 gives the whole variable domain DVKVTQSSRYLVKRTGEKVFLECVQDMDHENMFWYRQDPGLGLRLIYFSYDVKMKEKGDIPEGYSVSREKKERFSLILESASTNQTSMYLCASSLGTSGHNEQFFGPGTRLTVL.

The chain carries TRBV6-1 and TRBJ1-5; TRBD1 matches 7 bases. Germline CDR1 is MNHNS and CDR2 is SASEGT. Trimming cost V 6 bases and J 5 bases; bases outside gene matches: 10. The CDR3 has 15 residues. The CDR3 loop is CASRPGTDLYQPQHF. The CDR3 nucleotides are TGTGCCAGCAGGCCCGGGACAGATCTATATCAGCCCCAGCATTTT.

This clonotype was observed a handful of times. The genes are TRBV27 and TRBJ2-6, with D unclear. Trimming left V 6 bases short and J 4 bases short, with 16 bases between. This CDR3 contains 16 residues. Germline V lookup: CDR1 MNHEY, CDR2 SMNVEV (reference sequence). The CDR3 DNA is TGTGCCAGCAGACCCCTGGGTGGGTCCGGGGCCAACGTCCTGACTTTC. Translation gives CASRPLGGSGANVLTF. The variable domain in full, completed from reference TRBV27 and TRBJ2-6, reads EAQVTQNPRYLITVTGKKLTVTCSQNMNHEYMSWYRQDPGLGLRQIYYSMNVEVTDKGDVPEGYKVSRKEKRNFPLILESPSPNQTSLYFCASRPLGGSGANVLTFGAGSRLTVL.

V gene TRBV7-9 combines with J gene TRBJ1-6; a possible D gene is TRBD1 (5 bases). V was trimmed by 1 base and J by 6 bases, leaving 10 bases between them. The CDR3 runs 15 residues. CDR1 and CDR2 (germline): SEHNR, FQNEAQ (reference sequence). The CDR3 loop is CASSLGLDSNSPLHF. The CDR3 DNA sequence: TGTGCCAGCAGCTTAGGACTAGACAGTAATTCACCCCTCCACTTT.

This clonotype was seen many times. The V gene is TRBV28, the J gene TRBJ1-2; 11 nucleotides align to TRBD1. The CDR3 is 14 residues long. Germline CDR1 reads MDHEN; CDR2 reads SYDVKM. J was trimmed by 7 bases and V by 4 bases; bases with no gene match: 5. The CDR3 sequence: CASSYGQGAGGYTF. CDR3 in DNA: TGTGCCAGCAGTTACGGACAGGGGGCGGGTGGCTACACCTTC.